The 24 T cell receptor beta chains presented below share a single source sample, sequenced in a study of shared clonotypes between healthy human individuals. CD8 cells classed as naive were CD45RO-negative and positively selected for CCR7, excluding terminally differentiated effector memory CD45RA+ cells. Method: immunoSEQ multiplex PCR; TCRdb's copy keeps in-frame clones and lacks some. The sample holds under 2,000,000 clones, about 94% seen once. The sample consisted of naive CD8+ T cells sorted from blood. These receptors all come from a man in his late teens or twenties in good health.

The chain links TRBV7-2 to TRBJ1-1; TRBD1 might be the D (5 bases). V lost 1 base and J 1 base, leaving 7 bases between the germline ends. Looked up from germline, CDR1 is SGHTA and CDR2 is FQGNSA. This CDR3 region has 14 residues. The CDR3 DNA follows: TGTGCCAGCAGCTTAGTAGGGGAGAACACTGAAGCTTTCTTT. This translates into CASSLVGENTEAFF.

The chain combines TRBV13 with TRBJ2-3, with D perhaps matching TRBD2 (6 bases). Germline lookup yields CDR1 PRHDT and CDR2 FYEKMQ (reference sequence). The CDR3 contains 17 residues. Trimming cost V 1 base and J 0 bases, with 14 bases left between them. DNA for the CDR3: TGTGCCAGCAGCTTAGCCCCAGGTAGCGGTAGCACAGATACGCAGTATTTT. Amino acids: CASSLAPGSGSTDTQYF. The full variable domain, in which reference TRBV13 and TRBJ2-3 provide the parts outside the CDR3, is AAGVIQSPRHLIKEKRETATLKCYPIPRHDTVYWYQQGPGQDPQFLISFYEKMQSDKGSIPDRFSAQQFSDYHSELNMSSLELGDSALYFCASSLAPGSGSTDTQYFGPGTRLTVL.

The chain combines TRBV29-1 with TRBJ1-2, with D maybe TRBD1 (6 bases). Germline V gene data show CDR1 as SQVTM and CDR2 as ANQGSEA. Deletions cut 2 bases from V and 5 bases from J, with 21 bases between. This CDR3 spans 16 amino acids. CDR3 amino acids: CSVETTGTTAYYGYTF. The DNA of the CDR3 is TGCAGCGTTGAAACAACAGGGACTACCGCCTATTATGGCTACACCTTC.

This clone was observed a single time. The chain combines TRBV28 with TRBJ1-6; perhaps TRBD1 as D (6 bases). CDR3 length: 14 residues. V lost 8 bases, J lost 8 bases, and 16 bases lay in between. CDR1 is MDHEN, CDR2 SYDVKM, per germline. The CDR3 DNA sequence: TGTGCCAGCGAATGGGGGCAGGGAGATTCACCCCTCCACTTT. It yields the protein CASEWGQGDSPLHF.

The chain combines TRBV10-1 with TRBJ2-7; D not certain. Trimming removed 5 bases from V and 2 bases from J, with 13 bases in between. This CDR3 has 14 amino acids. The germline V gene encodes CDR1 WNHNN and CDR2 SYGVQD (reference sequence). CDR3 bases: TGCGCCAGCAGTTATAACGTTTACCCCTACGAGCAGTACTTC. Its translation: CASSYNVYPYEQYF.

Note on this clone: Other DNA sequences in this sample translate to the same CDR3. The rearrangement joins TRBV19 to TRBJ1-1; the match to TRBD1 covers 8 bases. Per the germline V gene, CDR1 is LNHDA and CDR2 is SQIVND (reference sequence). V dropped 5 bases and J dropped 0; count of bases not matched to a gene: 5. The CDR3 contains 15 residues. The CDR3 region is CASSPRQGMNTEAFF. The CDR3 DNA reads TGTGCCAGTAGTCCACGACAGGGGATGAACACTGAAGCTTTCTTT. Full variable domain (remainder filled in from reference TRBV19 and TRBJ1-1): DGGITQSPKYLFRKEGQNVTLSCEQNLNHDAMYWYRQDPGQGLRLIYYSQIVNDFQKGDIAEGYSVSREKKESFPLTVTSAQKNPTAFYLCASSPRQGMNTEAFFGQGTRLTVV.

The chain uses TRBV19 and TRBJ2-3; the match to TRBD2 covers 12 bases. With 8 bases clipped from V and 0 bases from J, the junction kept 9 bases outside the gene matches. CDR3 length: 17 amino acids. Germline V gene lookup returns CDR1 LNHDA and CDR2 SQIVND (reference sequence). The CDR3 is CASSGRLAGASTDTQYF. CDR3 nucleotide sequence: TGTGCCAGTTCGGGGAGACTAGCGGGGGCTAGCACAGATACGCAGTATTTT.

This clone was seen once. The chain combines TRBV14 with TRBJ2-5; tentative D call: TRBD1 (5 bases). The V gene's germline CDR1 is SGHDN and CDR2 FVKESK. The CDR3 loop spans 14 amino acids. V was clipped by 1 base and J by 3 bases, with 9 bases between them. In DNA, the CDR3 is TGTGCCAGCAGCCAAGGCAGGGTCGAAGAGACCCAGTACTTC. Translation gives CASSQGRVEETQYF.

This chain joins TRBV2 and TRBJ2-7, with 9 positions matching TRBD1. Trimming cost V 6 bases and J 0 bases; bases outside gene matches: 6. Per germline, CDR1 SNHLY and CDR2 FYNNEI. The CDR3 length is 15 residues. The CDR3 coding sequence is TGTGCCAGCAGCTGGGACAGGGAATCCTCCTACGAGCAGTACTTC. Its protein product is CASSWDRESSYEQYF.

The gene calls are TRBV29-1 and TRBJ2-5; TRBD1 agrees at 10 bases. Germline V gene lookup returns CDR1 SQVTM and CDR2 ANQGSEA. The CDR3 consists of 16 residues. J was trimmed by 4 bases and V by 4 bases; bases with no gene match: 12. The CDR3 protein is CSVVGPGTGVRETQYF. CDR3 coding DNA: TGCAGCGTTGTCGGGCCAGGGACAGGGGTAAGAGAGACCCAGTACTTC.

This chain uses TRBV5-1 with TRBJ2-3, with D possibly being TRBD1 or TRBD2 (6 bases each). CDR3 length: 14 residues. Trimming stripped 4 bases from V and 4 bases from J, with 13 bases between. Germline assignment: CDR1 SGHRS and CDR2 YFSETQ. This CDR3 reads CASSPRGAADTQYF. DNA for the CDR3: TGCGCCAGCAGCCCGAGGGGGGCTGCAGATACGCAGTATTTT.

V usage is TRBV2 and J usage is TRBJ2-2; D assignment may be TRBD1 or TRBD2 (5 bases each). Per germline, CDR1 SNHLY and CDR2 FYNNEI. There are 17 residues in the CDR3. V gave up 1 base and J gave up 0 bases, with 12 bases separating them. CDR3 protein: CASSEVPGPSNTGELFF. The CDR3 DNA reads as TGTGCCAGCAGTGAAGTTCCGGGACCGTCGAACACCGGGGAGCTGTTTTTT.

The CDR3 DNA reads TGTGCCTGGAGTCGTCCGGGACATATTGACTACGAGCAGTACTTC. This translates into CAWSRPGHIDYEQYF. The chain recombines TRBV30 with TRBJ2-7; D possibly corresponds to TRBD1 (6 bases). Germline assignment: CDR1 GTSNPN and CDR2 SVGIG (reference sequence). This CDR3 comprises 15 residues. The V end lost 2 bases, the J end lost 3 bases, and 17 bases lay between the germline ends.

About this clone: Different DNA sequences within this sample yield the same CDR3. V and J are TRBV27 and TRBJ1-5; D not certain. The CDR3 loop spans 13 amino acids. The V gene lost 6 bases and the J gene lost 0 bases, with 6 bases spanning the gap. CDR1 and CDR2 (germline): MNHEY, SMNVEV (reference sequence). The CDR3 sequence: CASRINSNQPQHF. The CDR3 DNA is TGTGCCAGCAGAATTAATAGCAATCAGCCCCAGCATTTT.

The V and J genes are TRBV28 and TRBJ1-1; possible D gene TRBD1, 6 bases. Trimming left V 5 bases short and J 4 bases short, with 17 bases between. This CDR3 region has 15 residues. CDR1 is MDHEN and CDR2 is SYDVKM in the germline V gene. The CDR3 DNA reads TGTGCCAGCAGTGAACAGGGTGTGGGTTCCACTGAAGCTTTCTTT. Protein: CASSEQGVGSTEAFF.

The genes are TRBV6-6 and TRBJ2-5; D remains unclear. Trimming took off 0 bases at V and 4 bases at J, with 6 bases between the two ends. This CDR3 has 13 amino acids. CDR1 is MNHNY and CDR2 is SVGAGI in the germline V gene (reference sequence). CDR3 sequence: CASSYSPAETQYF. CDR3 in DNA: TGTGCCAGCAGTTACTCCCCAGCAGAGACCCAGTACTTC.

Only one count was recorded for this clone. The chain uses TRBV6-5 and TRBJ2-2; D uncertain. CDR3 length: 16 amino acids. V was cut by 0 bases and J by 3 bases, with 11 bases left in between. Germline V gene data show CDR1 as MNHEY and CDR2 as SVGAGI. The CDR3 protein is CASSYSGGGDTGELFF. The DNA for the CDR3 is TGTGCCAGCAGTTACTCGGGCGGTGGTGACACCGGGGAGCTGTTTTTT.

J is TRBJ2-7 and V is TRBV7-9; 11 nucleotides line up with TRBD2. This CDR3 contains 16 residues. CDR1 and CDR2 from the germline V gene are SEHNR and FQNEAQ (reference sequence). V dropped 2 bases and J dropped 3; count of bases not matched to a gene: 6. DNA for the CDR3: TGTGCCAGCAGCTTACGGCTAGCGGGAGGTGGCTACGAGCAGTACTTC. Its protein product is CASSLRLAGGGYEQYF.

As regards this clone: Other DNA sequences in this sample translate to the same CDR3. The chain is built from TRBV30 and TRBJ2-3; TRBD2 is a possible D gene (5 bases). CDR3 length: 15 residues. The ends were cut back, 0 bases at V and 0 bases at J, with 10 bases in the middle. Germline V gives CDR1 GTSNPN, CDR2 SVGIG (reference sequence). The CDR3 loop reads CAWSVGGLSTDTQYF. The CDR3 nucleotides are TGTGCCTGGAGTGTAGGCGGACTTAGCACAGATACGCAGTATTTT.

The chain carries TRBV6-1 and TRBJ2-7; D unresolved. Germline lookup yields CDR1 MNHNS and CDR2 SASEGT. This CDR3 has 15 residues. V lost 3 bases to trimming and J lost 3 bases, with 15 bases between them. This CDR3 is CASSDSPDHLYEQYF. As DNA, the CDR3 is TGTGCCAGCAGTGACTCTCCCGACCACCTCTACGAGCAGTACTTC.

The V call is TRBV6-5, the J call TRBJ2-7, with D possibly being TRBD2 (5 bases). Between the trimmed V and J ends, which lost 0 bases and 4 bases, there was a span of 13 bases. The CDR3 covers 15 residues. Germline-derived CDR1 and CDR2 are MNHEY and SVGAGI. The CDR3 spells CASSYSNPAAYEQYF. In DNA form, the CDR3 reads TGTGCCAGCAGTTACTCGAATCCAGCGGCATACGAGCAGTACTTC.

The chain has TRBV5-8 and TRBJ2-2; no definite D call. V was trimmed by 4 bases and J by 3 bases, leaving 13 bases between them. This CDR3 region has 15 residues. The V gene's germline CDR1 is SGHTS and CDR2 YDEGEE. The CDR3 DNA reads TGTGCCAGCAGCCCCCTAGGGTCGGACACCGGGGAGCTGTTTTTT. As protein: CASSPLGSDTGELFF.

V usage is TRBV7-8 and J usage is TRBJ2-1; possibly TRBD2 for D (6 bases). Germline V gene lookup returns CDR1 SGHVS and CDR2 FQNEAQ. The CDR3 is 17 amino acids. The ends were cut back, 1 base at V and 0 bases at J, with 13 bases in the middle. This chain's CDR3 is CASSLDMGGLSYNEQFF. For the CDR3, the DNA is TGTGCCAGCAGCTTAGACATGGGGGGTCTCTCCTACAATGAGCAGTTCTTC.

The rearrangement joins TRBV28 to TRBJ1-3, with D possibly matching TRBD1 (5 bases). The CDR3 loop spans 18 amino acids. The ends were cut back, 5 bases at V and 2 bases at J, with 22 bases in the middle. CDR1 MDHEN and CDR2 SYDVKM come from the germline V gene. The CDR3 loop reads CASSPRKGAQGAGNTIYF. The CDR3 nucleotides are TGTGCCAGCAGTCCACGTAAGGGCGCCCAAGGGGCTGGAAACACCATATATTTT. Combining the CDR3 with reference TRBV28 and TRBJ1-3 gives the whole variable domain DVKVTQSSRYLVKRTGEKVFLECVQDMDHENMFWYRQDPGLGLRLIYFSYDVKMKEKGDIPEGYSVSREKKERFSLILESASTNQTSMYLCASSPRKGAQGAGNTIYFGEGSWLTVV.